This T cell receptor beta chain is drawn from a study of T cells after yellow fever vaccination. Study in general: With SMART-Seq v4 Ultra Low Input, the fractions containing low cell numbers were prepared. General observations from the study: Reappearing after the booster were most of the clones from primary vaccination (about 96% CD4, roughly 86% CD8).

Worth noting for this clonotype: Antigen specificity is unknown.

This CDR3 region has 17 residues. V lost 3 bases, J lost 0 bases, and 12 bases lay in between. In germline, CDR1 is KGHSH, CDR2 LQKENI. Synthesis of TCR cDNA relied on 5'RACE template switching, which attached a universal primer site and UMIs. Each CDR3 protein is one row after TCRdb ran MiXCR on the 5' RACE reads. The table includes about 330,000 distinct CDR3 sequences, about 8.3% detected once. The chain is built from TRBV18 and TRBJ2-6; D perhaps matches TRBD2 (5 bases). The sequencing here drew on PBMCs, taken approximately 40 days after the first yellow fever vaccination. The TCR sequence derives from a man aged 18 to 29 who received the YFV17D yellow fever vaccine. The CDR3 DNA reads as TGTGCCAGCTCACCGATCCCGGGATTCTCTGGGGCCAACGTCCTGACTTTC. Amino acids: CASSPIPGFSGANVLTF.